The clone carrying this T cell receptor (beta chain) occurred a few times. This CDR3 is built from 13 residues. Germline V CDR1 and CDR2: LGHDT, YNNKEL (reference sequence). V lost 2 bases and J lost 8, with 10 bases in between. These data belong to a study of control samples from healthy donors and cancer patients. Libraries were prepared by immunoSEQ multiplex PCR; TCRdb keeps only in-frame clonotypes and omits some of them. Of fewer than 100,000 clones listed, about 88% were seen once; the top ten hold 4.5% to 6%. This clonotype was obtained from a woman aged 45-65 years in good health. The sequencing sample was made of blood. This sequence joins TRBV3-1 (or the pseudogene TRBV3-2) and TRBJ1-3; perhaps TRBD1 as D (6 bases). Here the CDR3 reads CASSQNGQYTIYF. DNA for the CDR3: TGTGCCAGCAGCCAAAACGGACAGTACACCATATATTTT.